This T cell receptor beta chain is drawn from a study of blood T cell repertoires in COVID-19. Across the study: Samples representing acute and convalescent COVID-19 were sourced from the United States, Italy and Spain.

Only one count was recorded for this clone. Libraries were prepared by immunoSEQ multiplex PCR; TCRdb keeps only in-frame clonotypes and omits some of them. Of around 280,000 clones in the sample, nearly 90% were seen once. The germline CDR1 and CDR2 sequences are SGHNT and YYREEE (reference sequence). The CDR3 has 16 residues. The ends lost 0 bases at V and 4 bases at J; junction bases unmatched: 6. Participant-given clinical history determined each cohort assignment. Specimen: PBMCs or T cells enriched from blood (not recorded which). This clonotype originated in a woman between 18 and 30 years old with acute COVID-19. The V call is TRBV5-4, the J call TRBJ1-1; 10 bases match TRBD1. The CDR3 reads CASSLGADRGATEAFF. CDR3 nucleotides: TGTGCCAGCAGCTTGGGGGCGGACAGGGGGGCCACTGAAGCTTTCTTT.